This is a list of T cell receptor beta chains from one sample in a study of metastatic and nonmetastatic thyroid tumors. TCRdb called clones again from the PCR reads with MiXCR. The sample records approximately 41,000 clones, roughly 26% being singletons. Sequenced material: tumor tissue. The origin of the receptors is a female donor with papillary thyroid cancer or a benign thyroid nodule (not recorded which). Some clones in this sample may be carry-over from other donors' samples. Each CDR3 is given with its conserved first and last residue. A D gene is named only where the DNA matches it firmly. Not every row has a clone size; where given, it reads once, few, many or a size class.

clone_size: .; v_call: TRBV20-1; j_call: TRBJ2-2; d_call: TRBD1; cdr3_nt: TGCAGTGCTGCCCGACAGGGGGCGAACACCGGGGAGCTGTTTTTT; cdr3_aa: CSAARQGANTGELFF
clone_size: large; v_call: TRBV19; j_call: TRBJ1-1; d_call: .; cdr3_nt: TGTGCCAGTAGTATAAAGATCGCCCACACTGAAGCTTTCTTT; cdr3_aa: CASSIKIAHTEAFF
clone_size: .; v_call: TRBV28; j_call: TRBJ1-5; d_call: .; cdr3_nt: TGTGCCAGCAGCGAACCCCCCAATCAGCCCCAGCATTTT; cdr3_aa: CASSEPPNQPQHF
clone_size: .; v_call: TRBV7-2; j_call: TRBJ1-6; d_call: TRBD1; cdr3_nt: TGTGCCAGCAGTTATGACAGGGCATATAACTCACCCCTCCACTTT; cdr3_aa: CASSYDRAYNSPLHF
clone_size: few; v_call: TRBV20-1; j_call: TRBJ2-1; d_call: .; cdr3_nt: TGCAGTGCGAGAGGGCTGACGGGAGTCCACAATGAGCAGTTCTTC; cdr3_aa: CSARGLTGVHNEQFF
clone_size: .; v_call: TRBV20-1; j_call: TRBJ1-5; d_call: .; cdr3_nt: TGCAGTGCGGGGGGGCGGTGGAATCAGCCCCAGCATTTT; cdr3_aa: CSAGGRWNQPQHF
clone_size: .; v_call: TRBV10-1; j_call: TRBJ1-1; d_call: .; cdr3_nt: TGCGCCAGCATGCGGGAGTTTGGCACTGAAGCTTTCTTT; cdr3_aa: CASMREFGTEAFF
clone_size: many; v_call: TRBV11-2; j_call: TRBJ1-6; d_call: TRBD1; cdr3_nt: TGTGCCAGCGAGGGACAGGCTGATTCACCCCTCCACTTT; cdr3_aa: CASEGQADSPLHF
clone_size: many; v_call: TRBV24-1; j_call: TRBJ2-3; d_call: TRBD2; cdr3_nt: TGTGCCACCAGTGATCCGGGACTAGCGGGAGCAGATACGCAGTATTTT; cdr3_aa: CATSDPGLAGADTQYF
clone_size: few; v_call: TRBV28; j_call: TRBJ2-2; d_call: .; cdr3_nt: TGTGCCACCTACACTAGTGACACCGGGGAGCTGTTTTTT; cdr3_aa: CATYTSDTGELFF
clone_size: many; v_call: TRBV20-1; j_call: TRBJ2-3; d_call: .; cdr3_nt: TGCAGTGCTAGAGTCCTAGCAACAGATACGCAGTATTTT; cdr3_aa: CSARVLATDTQYF
clone_size: many; v_call: TRBV7-9; j_call: TRBJ1-5; d_call: .; cdr3_nt: TGTGCCAGCAGCTTAGCACGGGATCAGCCCCAGCATTTT; cdr3_aa: CASSLARDQPQHF
clone_size: .; v_call: TRBV6-2/TRBV6-3; j_call: TRBJ1-4; d_call: .; cdr3_nt: TGTGCCAGCAGTTACGGGAGGGGATATGAAAAACTGTTTTTT; cdr3_aa: CASSYGRGYEKLFF
clone_size: once; v_call: TRBV18; j_call: TRBJ2-7; d_call: .; cdr3_nt: TGTGCCAGCTCACGGGCGGGTGGAGCCGGCGAGCATTACTTC; cdr3_aa: CASSRAGGAGEHYF
clone_size: .; v_call: TRBV12-3/TRBV12-4; j_call: TRBJ2-2; d_call: .; cdr3_nt: TGTGCCAGCACCCTGAGACACACCGGGGAGCTGTTTTTT; cdr3_aa: CASTLRHTGELFF
clone_size: once; v_call: TRBV20-1; j_call: TRBJ2-7; d_call: .; cdr3_nt: TGCAGTGCTAACCCGCTAGGGGGTGTCAGCTACGAGCAGTACTTC; cdr3_aa: CSANPLGGVSYEQYF
clone_size: many; v_call: TRBV18; j_call: TRBJ2-2; d_call: .; cdr3_nt: TGTGCCAGCTCACCACGGCAAAACACCGGGGAGCTGTTTTTT; cdr3_aa: CASSPRQNTGELFF
clone_size: many; v_call: TRBV18; j_call: TRBJ2-7; d_call: TRBD2; cdr3_nt: TGTGCCAGCTCAAGCATTAGCGGGAGCTCCTACGAGCAGTACTTC; cdr3_aa: CASSSISGSSYEQYF